Following are 21 T cell receptor beta chains from one sample sequenced in a study of blood T cell repertoires in COVID-19. Some clones are missing from TCRdb's copy, which holds only in-frame ones; the method was immunoSEQ multiplex PCR. The sample contains around 280,000 clones, roughly 87% of which appear only once. The specimen sequenced was peripheral blood. These receptors all stem from a woman between 45 and 65 years old who had recovered from COVID-19.

The V and J genes are TRBV28 and TRBJ2-1, with TRBD2 identical over 7 bases. Trimming cost V 3 bases and J 8 bases; bases outside gene matches: 4. CDR1 and CDR2 (germline): MDHEN, SYDVKM. The CDR3 is 13 amino acids. This CDR3 reads CASSLGRAHEQFF. The CDR3 DNA reads as TGTGCCAGCAGTTTGGGGAGGGCCCATGAGCAGTTCTTC.

V and J are TRBV3-1 (or the pseudogene TRBV3-2) and TRBJ2-7; TRBD1 aligns across 7 bases. The germline CDR1 and CDR2 sequences are LGHDT and YNNKEL (reference sequence). CDR3 length equals 14 residues. J lost 4 bases, V lost 4 bases, and 7 bases had no gene match. The CDR3 here is CASSPGTVLYEQYF. DNA of the CDR3: TGTGCCAGCAGCCCCGGGACAGTTCTTTACGAGCAGTACTTC.

This chain connects TRBV15 to TRBJ1-5, with unresolved D. Germline V gene lookup returns CDR1 LNHNV and CDR2 YYDKDF (reference sequence). V lost 1 base and J lost 2, with 9 bases in between. This CDR3 contains 15 residues. The CDR3 spells CATSRVARGNQPQHF. CDR3 sequence (DNA): TGTGCCACCAGCAGAGTCGCACGGGGCAATCAGCCCCAGCATTTT.

The chain recombines TRBV5-4 with TRBJ1-2, with a possible D match to TRBD1 (5 bases). The CDR3 has 14 amino acids. V was shortened by 4 bases and J by 7 bases, with 17 bases between the two germline ends. CDR1 and CDR2 from the germline V gene are SGHNT and YYREEE (reference sequence). CDR3 protein: CASSPFSGDFGYTF. The CDR3, as DNA: TGTGCCAGCAGCCCCTTTTCCGGGGACTTTGGCTACACCTTC.

The J gene is TRBJ2-7, the V gene TRBV6-5; 9 bases agree with TRBD1. The germline V gene has CDR1 MNHEY and CDR2 SVGAGI. V lost 10 bases, J lost 5 bases, and 15 bases stayed unmatched. The CDR3 covers 15 residues. The CDR3 spells CATRDRDRDGNEQYF. The CDR3 DNA follows: TGTGCCACTCGAGACCGGGACAGGGATGGAAACGAGCAGTACTTC.

The V gene is TRBV18, the J gene TRBJ1-4, with 7 nucleotides matching TRBD1. With 4 bases clipped from V and 3 bases from J, the junction kept 8 bases outside the gene matches. Germline CDR1 is KGHSH and CDR2 is LQKENI. This CDR3 contains 16 residues. The chain's CDR3 is CASSRSPGTANEKLFF. Written as DNA, the CDR3 is TGTGCCAGCTCACGATCCCCGGGGACAGCTAATGAAAAACTGTTTTTT.

J is TRBJ1-1 and V is TRBV5-4; 11 bases align to TRBD1. The germline V gene has CDR1 SGHNT and CDR2 YYREEE (reference sequence). V shed 4 bases, J shed 1 base, and the junction held 9 bases outside the gene matches. The CDR3 runs 17 residues. The CDR3 DNA sequence: TGTGCCAGCAGCGCAAACCGGGACAGGGGGAGGAACACTGAAGCTTTCTTT. The encoded protein is CASSANRDRGRNTEAFF.

The chain joins TRBV15 to TRBJ1-2; unclear D gene. Germline assignment: CDR1 LNHNV and CDR2 YYDKDF (reference sequence). V was pared by 1 base and J by 5 bases, with 11 bases between. This CDR3 spans 14 amino acids. CDR3 nucleotide sequence: TGTGCCACCAGCAGAGCCGGGAGCAAGTATGGCTACACCTTC. It encodes CATSRAGSKYGYTF.

The V gene is TRBV9, the J gene TRBJ2-5; D remains unclear. The ends were cut back, 0 bases at V and 4 bases at J, with 10 bases in the middle. The CDR3 length is 14 residues. The germline V gene has CDR1 SGDLS and CDR2 YYNGEE. CDR3: CASSVAISGETQYF. For the CDR3, the DNA is TGTGCCAGCAGCGTAGCTATATCTGGAGAGACCCAGTACTTC.

The chain employs TRBV5-4 and TRBJ1-2, with TRBD1 as a possible D gene (5 bases). CDR1 is SGHNT and CDR2 is YYREEE in the germline V gene (reference sequence). The CDR3 extends over 15 amino acids. V gave up 3 bases and J gave up 8 bases, with 20 bases separating them. CDR3 loop: CASSSGLSGRWGYTF. The CDR3 DNA reads as TGTGCCAGCAGCTCGGGACTTTCAGGACGATGGGGCTACACCTTC.

The chain recombines TRBV19 with TRBJ2-5; a possible D gene is TRBD2 (6 bases). This CDR3 is 12 amino acids long. Deletions cut 5 bases from V and 10 bases from J, with 14 bases between. From germline, CDR1 is LNHDA and CDR2 SQIVND (reference sequence). The CDR3 loop reads CASSAPGVGQYF. In DNA, the CDR3 is TGTGCCAGTAGTGCCCCGGGGGTGGGCCAGTACTTC.

The chain joins TRBV28 to TRBJ2-3; tentative D call: TRBD1 (5 bases). CDR1 and CDR2 from the germline V gene are MDHEN and SYDVKM. CDR3 length: 14 residues. Trimming took 5 bases from V and 1 from J, leaving 10 bases between them. The CDR3 region has the DNA TGTGCCAGCAGTCTCCTAGGGGGCACAGATACGCAGTATTTT. Translating gives CASSLLGGTDTQYF.

This clone has just a few counts. V gene TRBV3-1 (or the pseudogene TRBV3-2) combines with J gene TRBJ2-1, with 11 bases that match TRBD2. The V segment lost 6 bases and the J segment 8 bases; nucleotides outside the gene matches: 6. This CDR3 region has 14 residues. Germline CDR1 and CDR2: LGHDT and YNNKEL (reference sequence). CDR3 nucleotide sequence: TGTGCCAGCAGTCTCACTAGCGGGGGCTATGAGCAGTTCTTC. Residues: CASSLTSGGYEQFF.

This clone was seen only once. V usage is TRBV18 and J usage is TRBJ2-2; 9 bases align to TRBD1. The CDR3 is made up of 16 amino acids. In germline, CDR1 is KGHSH, CDR2 LQKENI. The V segment lost 2 bases and the J segment 4 bases; nucleotides outside the gene matches: 5. The DNA for the CDR3 is TGTGCCAGCTCACCATGGGGACAGGGTTCCACCGGGGAGCTGTTTTTT. Amino acids: CASSPWGQGSTGELFF. Full variable domain (remainder filled in from reference TRBV18 and TRBJ2-2): NAGVMQNPRHLVRRRGQEARLRCSPMKGHSHVYWYRQLPEEGLKFMVYLQKENIIDESGMPKERFSAEFPKEGPSILRIQQVVRGDSAAYFCASSPWGQGSTGELFFGEGSRLTVL.

The chain uses TRBV28 and TRBJ1-1, with TRBD1 matching over 8 bases. CDR3 length: 15 residues. Germline V gene data show CDR1 as MDHEN and CDR2 as SYDVKM. V lost 6 bases and J lost 5; bases outside the gene matches: 11. The CDR3 coding sequence is TGTGCCAGCAGCCAACCCCGGACAGGGAGGACTGAAGCTTTCTTT. Encoded protein: CASSQPRTGRTEAFF.

The chain joins TRBV7-2 to TRBJ2-4; maybe TRBD2 (7 bases). This CDR3 has 14 residues. Trimming shortened V by 1 base and J by 11 bases, and 15 bases separated the two germline ends. Germline CDR1 and CDR2: SGHTA and FQGNSA. The CDR3: CASSLVGGALVQYF. The CDR3 region has the DNA TGTGCCAGCAGCTTAGTTGGGGGGGCCTTGGTTCAGTACTTC.

This chain links TRBV3-1 (or the pseudogene TRBV3-2) with TRBJ1-6, with D unclear. CDR3 size: 16 residues. Trimming removed 1 base from V and 4 bases from J, with 11 bases in between. Germline lookup yields CDR1 LGHDT and CDR2 YNNKEL (reference sequence). The CDR3 loop reads CASSQGLGDYNSPLHF. DNA for the CDR3: TGTGCCAGCAGCCAAGGACTCGGGGATTATAATTCACCCCTCCACTTT.

The DNA of the CDR3 is TGTGCCAGCAACTCGGGGCAGGGGTATTCACCCCTCCACTTT. Translation gives CASNSGQGYSPLHF. J is TRBJ1-6 and V is TRBV6-5; TRBD1 might be the D (6 bases). Germline V gene data show CDR1 as MNHEY and CDR2 as SVGAGI. The CDR3 is 14 amino acids. Trimming pared 7 bases from V and 8 bases from J, leaving 15 bases between.

V gene TRBV28 combines with J gene TRBJ2-7; 7 bases match TRBD2. Per the germline V gene, CDR1 is MDHEN and CDR2 is SYDVKM. The CDR3 runs 16 residues. V shed 4 bases and J 5 bases; nucleotides not matched to a gene: 14. For the CDR3, the DNA is TGTGCCAGCAGTTACCCCCTTTCCCAAGCGGGACACGAGCAGTACTTC. This encodes CASSYPLSQAGHEQYF.

V usage is TRBV7-2 and J usage is TRBJ2-3; 7 nucleotides line up with TRBD2. V was pared by 7 bases and J by 1 base, with 5 bases of the junction left unmatched. The CDR3 spans 14 residues. Germline values: CDR1 SGHTA, CDR2 FQGNSA. CDR3: CASTLTSGTDTQYF. CDR3 nucleotide sequence: TGTGCCAGCACCCTTACTAGCGGCACAGATACGCAGTATTTT. Based on the CDR3 plus reference TRBV7-2 and TRBJ2-3, the full variable domain is GAGVSQSPSNKVTEKGKDVELRCDPISGHTALYWYRQSLGQGLEFLIYFQGNSAPDKSGLPSDRFSAERTGGSVSTLTIQRTQQEDSAVYLCASTLTSGTDTQYFGPGTRLTVL.

The chain combines TRBV11-2 with TRBJ2-7; 7 positions agree with TRBD1. This CDR3 contains 14 residues. Germline CDR1 reads SGHAT; CDR2 reads FQNNGV. V trimming: 4 bases; J trimming: 4 bases; junction bases outside the gene matches: 7. The DNA of the CDR3 is TGTGCCAGCAGCTCCGGGCACAGGGGATACGAGCAGTACTTC. It encodes CASSSGHRGYEQYF.